The sequence of this T cell receptor beta chain was determined in a study of identical twins. The CDR3 spans 12 residues. Unmatched junction bases numbered 3, after V lost 8 bases and J lost 2 bases. Germline assignment: CDR1 MNHNS and CDR2 SASEGT. TCRdb called the 5' RACE reads again in MiXCR, with one record for every CDR3 protein. The table shows some 330,000 distinct CDR3 sequences, with approximately 9.1% occurring only once. The gene calls are TRBV6-1 and TRBJ2-7; 7 nucleotides line up with TRBD2. This receptor was identified in a woman in her 50s in good health. The specimen was naive T cells sorted from blood. This CDR3 reads CASGTIAYEQYF. In nucleotides, the CDR3 is TGTGCCAGCGGGACTATCGCCTACGAGCAGTACTTC.